This TCR beta chain was identified in a study of T-cell reconstitution after alpha-beta-depleted transplantation in children. The table lists this clonotype with many counts. TCRbeta library construction was performed incorporating unique molecular identifiers. TCRdb reanalysed the PCR reads using MiXCR and keeps one entry per CDR3 protein. The sample yields 200,000 to 250,000 distinct CDR3 sequences, approximately 10% seen once. The sample in question was PBMCs, obtained before TCRalphabeta/CD19-depleted stem cell transplant. The origin of this receptor is a child less than two years old with acute myeloid leukemia, due to receive a stem cell transplant.

The CDR3 loop is CASRLRGSPGYGYTF. The CDR3 nucleotides read TGTGCCAGCAGGCTCCGAGGATCCCCCGGGTATGGCTACACCTTC. This chain links TRBV28 with TRBJ1-2; no firm D call. The CDR3 has 15 amino acids. CDR1 MDHEN and CDR2 SYDVKM come from the germline V gene. V lost 6 bases to trimming and J lost 5 bases, with 19 bases between them.